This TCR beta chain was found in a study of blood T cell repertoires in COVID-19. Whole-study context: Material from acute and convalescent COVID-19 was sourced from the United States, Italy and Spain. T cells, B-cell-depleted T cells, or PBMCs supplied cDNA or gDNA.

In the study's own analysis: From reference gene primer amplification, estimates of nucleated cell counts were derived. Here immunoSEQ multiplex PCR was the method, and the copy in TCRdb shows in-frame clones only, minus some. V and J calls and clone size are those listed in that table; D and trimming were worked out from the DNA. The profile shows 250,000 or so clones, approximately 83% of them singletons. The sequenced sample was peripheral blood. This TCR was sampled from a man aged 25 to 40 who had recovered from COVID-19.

The CDR3 protein is CASSRDWVTEAFF. Written as DNA, the CDR3 is TGTGCCAGCAGTCGAGACTGGGTCACTGAAGCTTTCTTT. The V gene is TRBV6-5, the J gene TRBJ1-1, with D unclear. The V end lost 5 bases, the J end lost 4 bases, and 11 bases lay between the germline ends. Germline V gives CDR1 MNHEY, CDR2 SVGAGI. The CDR3 length is 13 residues.